A single sample is the source of the 11 T cell receptor beta chains below, sequenced in a study of blood T cells in healthy people across ages. The authors ran a second PCR of roughly 6 to 12 cycles using a sample-barcoded 5' primer and a J-beta primer mix. TCRdb called the 5' RACE reads again in MiXCR, with one record for every CDR3 protein. In the table there are approximately 810,000 distinct CDR3 sequences, around 26% of which are singletons. Sequencing was done on a sample of blood. The source is a woman over 75 in good health.

This clonotype was seen many times. In nucleotides, the CDR3 is TGTGCCAGTGACGCCTTAGGGTCTAGTGAAAAACTGTTTTTT. This gives the protein CASDALGSSEKLFF. The genes are TRBV5-5 and TRBJ1-4; D unresolved. V lost 8 bases, J lost 7 bases, and 18 bases lay in between. Germline assignment: CDR1 SGHKS and CDR2 YYEKEE (reference sequence). The CDR3 contains 14 residues.

The chain recombines TRBV5-1 with TRBJ2-3; TRBD2 aligns across 9 bases. The germline CDR1 and CDR2 sequences are SGHRS and YFSETQ. The V and J ends lost 6 bases and 4 bases, in that order; junction bases with no gene match: 6. The CDR3 is made up of 14 amino acids. CDR3 in amino acids: CASTSAGGPDTQYF. CDR3 coding DNA: TGCGCCAGCACCTCAGCGGGGGGTCCAGATACGCAGTATTTT.

This clonotype was seen only a few times. Germline and junction disagree at one end, which may indicate a read error. The J gene is TRBJ1-1, the V gene TRBV30; tentative D call: TRBD1 (5 bases). The length of the CDR3 is 13 residues. CDR1 and CDR2 (germline): GTSNPN, SVGIG (reference sequence). CDR3 in amino acids: CVWKPGGNTEAFF. CDR3 bases: TGTGTCTGGAAGCCCGGGGGGAACACTGAAGCTTTCTTT.

There are a few counts of this clonotype. The chain employs TRBV14 and TRBJ2-3; 7 positions match TRBD2. This CDR3 has 13 amino acids. J gave up 2 bases and V 10 bases, and 6 bases lay outside the gene matches. Germline V gene sequence: CDR1 SGHDN, CDR2 FVKESK. The DNA for the CDR3 is TGTGCCAACAAAGCGGGATTCACAGATACGCAGTATTTT. It codes for CANKAGFTDTQYF.

Regarding this clonotype: This may be a read error, as it is one base from a much larger clone. J is TRBJ2-5 and V is TRBV20-1; TRBD1 matches at 7 bases. The germline V gene encodes CDR1 DFQATT and CDR2 SNEGSKA (reference sequence). The ends lost 5 bases at V and 11 bases at J; junction bases unmatched: 17. The CDR3 contains 14 residues. This chain's CDR3 is CSALKPQGIYGQYF. The CDR3 nucleotides read TGCAGTGCTTTAAAACCACAGGGGATCTACGGGCAGTACTTC.

Of note for this clonotype: This may stem from a read error, because a much larger clone lies one nucleotide away. This sequence joins TRBV6-6 and TRBJ1-4; D is possibly TRBD1 (5 bases). The CDR3 covers 14 residues. CDR1 and CDR2 from the germline V gene are MNHNY and SVGAGI (reference sequence). DNA of the CDR3: TGTGCCAGCGGGTCGGGAGACAGTAATGAAAAACTGTATTTT. Its translation: CASGSGDSNEKLYF.

This clonotype was observed a handful of times. Just one base apart from a much larger clone, this may be a read error. The V and J genes are TRBV20-1 and TRBJ2-7; the match to TRBD1 covers 9 bases. The V and J ends lost 6 bases and 5 bases, in that order; junction bases with no gene match: 11. The V gene's germline CDR1 is DFQATT and CDR2 SNEGSKA (reference sequence). The CDR3 spans 14 residues. This CDR3 is CSAKGQGNSNEQYF. The CDR3 nucleotides read TGCAGTGCCAAAGGACAGGGGAATAGTAACGAGCAGTACTTC.

As concerns this clonotype: Being one base from a much bigger clone, this may be a read error. The chain uses TRBV27 and TRBJ2-5, with TRBD2 identical over 12 bases. CDR1 is MNHEY, CDR2 SMNVEV, per germline (reference sequence). Germline trimming cut 11 bases from V and 5 bases from J; bases unmatched to any gene: 12. The CDR3 sequence is 15 residues long. CDR3: CAGGPSGGAVETQYF. DNA for the CDR3: TGTGCCGGCGGACCTAGCGGGGGGGCCGTTGAGACCCAGTACTTC.

Only one count was recorded for this clonotype. The chain combines TRBV6-5 with TRBJ2-3, with 14 positions matching TRBD2. The CDR3 is made up of 19 amino acids. Trimming took 0 bases from V and 1 from J; bases not matched to a gene: 6. Germline V gene sequence: CDR1 MNHEY, CDR2 SVGAGI. Written as DNA, the CDR3 is TGTGCCAGCAGTTACTCCCCTCCGGGACTAGCGGGGGGCACAGATACGCAGTATTTT. Translating gives CASSYSPPGLAGGTDTQYF.

This clonotype was detected a few times. The chain links TRBV18 to TRBJ2-7; no reliable D call. CDR1 KGHSH and CDR2 LQKENI come from the germline V gene. Trimming took 6 bases from V and 0 from J, leaving 18 bases between them. This CDR3 contains 16 residues. The CDR3: CASSSVIPSSSYEQYF. CDR3 sequence (DNA): TGTGCCAGCTCGTCCGTAATCCCGAGTAGCTCCTACGAGCAGTACTTC.

This clonotype was seen a few times. The gene calls are TRBV30 and TRBJ1-4; D call uncertain. Germline V gene lookup returns CDR1 GTSNPN and CDR2 SVGIG (reference sequence). This CDR3 region has 15 residues. Trimming took 0 bases from V and 8 from J, leaving 16 bases between them. The CDR3 sequence: CAWSVPHRGEEKLFF. CDR3 bases: TGTGCCTGGAGTGTACCTCACAGAGGCGAAGAAAAACTGTTTTTT.